The entry below gives a single TCR beta chain sequence along with its context. The antigen remains undetermined. The repertoire was sequenced with immunoSEQ multiplex PCR; TCRdb's copy has only in-frame clones and lacks some. This sample has tens of thousands of clones, with 85% found just once. The source of the sample is a study of OX40 agonist ivuxolimab in advanced cancers. About the study: Cohort: about 80% men, mean age around 55, aged about 20 to 90. General observations from the study: In CD8+ T cells, expanded clones were on average more numerous than in CD4+.

CDR3 length: 16 amino acids. Trimming removed 7 bases at V and 6 bases at J, with 24 bases between. Germline CDR1 reads MDHEN; CDR2 reads SYDVKM. It was autoimmune disease history or systemic immunosuppression that excluded patients. The TCR sequence derives from an adult with an advanced solid tumor such as melanoma, head and neck, liver or kidney cancer. The chain uses TRBV28 and TRBJ1-1; TRBD1 might be the D (5 bases). Source: CD4+ or CD8+ T cells sorted from blood, taken in a trial of the OX40 agonist ivuxolimab. Written as DNA, the CDR3 is TGTGCCAGCATCGGGGCGGAGACTAGTAAGATCTCTGAAGCTTTCTTT. This translates into CASIGAETSKISEAFF.